The clone carrying this TCR beta chain turned up a few times. Measured with immunoSEQ multiplex PCR; TCRdb has only the in-frame clones, and not every one. The sample lists approximately 100,000 clones, 90% to 95% occurring once. The data were taken from a study of T cell changes during pregnancy in multiple sclerosis. The specimen was peripheral blood, collected before pregnancy. This clonotype was obtained from a female donor with multiple sclerosis, enrolled in a pregnancy study.

This CDR3 reads CSYTGGSLGYTF. The CDR3 nucleotides read TGCAGCTACACAGGGGGCTCCTTGGGCTACACCTTC. The rearrangement joins TRBV29-1 to TRBJ1-2; 9 nucleotides align to TRBD1. The length of the CDR3 is 12 residues. Germline CDR1 reads SQVTM; CDR2 reads ANQGSEA. V gave up 8 bases and J gave up 8 bases; unmatched junction bases: 9.